The sequence of this TCR beta chain was determined in a study of T cell responses to AZD1222 COVID-19 vaccine. V was shortened by 0 bases and J by 7 bases, with 5 bases between the two germline ends. CDR3 length: 11 amino acids. Germline CDR1 is DFQATT and CDR2 is SNEGSKA (reference sequence). Here immunoSEQ multiplex PCR was the method, and the copy in TCRdb shows in-frame clones only, minus some. Of approximately 140,000 clones in the sample, around 90% were seen once. Study-wide results and caveats: Baseline seropositivity characterized only a handful of AZD1222 recipients.

A note on this clone: The antigen is not known.

This sequence originates from an adult who received the AZD1222 COVID-19 vaccine. The sample in question was peripheral blood, obtained 28 days after the second AZD1222 dose. The chain employs TRBV20-1 and TRBJ2-3; D gene unclear. CDR3 in DNA: TGCAGTGCTAGAGATTTAAATACGCAGTATTTT. This encodes CSARDLNTQYF.